The present TCR beta chain was sequenced within a study of blood T cell repertoires in COVID-19. The repertoire was sequenced with immunoSEQ multiplex PCR; TCRdb's copy has only in-frame clones and lacks some. Among roughly 390,000 clones listed, 85% were seen once. Per germline, CDR1 MGHRA and CDR2 YSYEKL. CDR3 size: 14 residues. After removal of 1 base from V and 7 bases from J, the junction contained 6 bases not matched to a gene. This receptor was obtained from a woman aged 18-35 years with acute or convalescent COVID-19. The chain carries TRBV4-1 and TRBJ1-1; 7 nucleotides agree with TRBD1. Sequences were obtained from peripheral blood. This chain's CDR3 is CASSQVTGDDEAFF. CDR3 coding DNA: TGCGCCAGCAGCCAAGTCACAGGGGACGATGAAGCTTTCTTT.